This T cell receptor (beta chain) was captured in a study of T cell repertoires in cytomegalovirus infection. For the study at large: Epitope selection comprised recently identified HLA-C-restricted CMV epitopes and well-studied HLA-B-restricted CMV epitopes. The public TCR beta signatures pointed to both CMV infection and matching HLA type.

TCRdb used MiXCR to reprocess the reads, holding one entry per CDR3 protein. The table has 450,000 to 600,000 distinct CDR3 sequences, about 42% seen once. This CDR3 contains 14 residues. The germline CDR1 and CDR2 sequences are SGHVS and FQNEAQ. Remarks on this clonotype: What it binds is not known. An end of the junction differs from the germline gene, which may be a read error.

The study's findings and limits: Dominant in the ex vivo response were TCR beta clonotypes restricted by HLA-C and specific for CMV. Identification of carriers of CMV plus the relevant HLA was performed using cumulative public TCR beta family frequency.

The receptor was derived from a human donor in good health (CMV status not recorded). Some clones in this sample may be carry-over from other donors' samples. V usage is TRBV7-8 and J usage is TRBJ2-3; possibly TRBD2 for D (5 bases). The specimen was cultured PBMCs, collected from culture after CMV antigen stimulation. The CDR3 DNA is TGTGCCAGCAACTTAGCGAGTCAGCCAGATACGCAGTATTTT. Encoded protein: CASNLASQPDTQYF.